One sample yielded the 18 T cell receptor beta chains listed below, sequenced in a study of cytomegalovirus exposure and HLA in healthy donors. The PCR had 60 Vbeta and 13 Jbeta primers. Here immunoSEQ multiplex PCR was the method, and the copy in TCRdb shows in-frame clones only, minus some. This sample carries 140,000 or so clones, approximately 72% of them seen once, and the ten largest clones take roughly 2%. The sequenced sample was PBMCs. Every receptor here comes from a man aged 35 to 55 in good health and CMV-seronegative.

This rearrangement joins TRBV15 to TRBJ2-7, with TRBD1 matching over 8 bases. Germline assignment: CDR1 LNHNV and CDR2 YYDKDF (reference sequence). This CDR3 has 17 residues. Trimming cost V 0 bases and J 0 bases; bases outside gene matches: 7. CDR3: CATSRDRIGTGSYEQYF. The CDR3 region has the DNA TGTGCCACCAGCAGAGATCGCATCGGGACAGGCTCCTACGAGCAGTACTTC.

This clone was seen a few times. V is TRBV7-6 and J is TRBJ2-7; TRBD2 agrees at 11 bases. This CDR3 has 16 amino acids. Per germline, CDR1 SGHVS and CDR2 FNYEAQ. V dropped 1 base and J dropped 2; count of bases not matched to a gene: 4. CDR3 bases: TGTGCCAGCAGCTTAGGAACTAGCGGGAGCACCTACGAGCAGTACTTC. As protein: CASSLGTSGSTYEQYF.

The V and J genes are TRBV5-1 and TRBJ1-4; 12 nucleotides align to TRBD1. The CDR3 contains 18 residues. The junction had 6 bases not matched to a gene; V was cut back by 0 bases and J by 3 bases. Germline CDR1 SGHRS, CDR2 YFSETQ. The CDR3 region is CASSLVGQGAKANEKLFF. The CDR3 DNA reads as TGCGCCAGCAGCTTGGTGGGACAGGGGGCGAAGGCTAATGAAAAACTGTTTTTT.

The chain has TRBV4-1 and TRBJ2-5; 12 positions agree with TRBD2. CDR3 size: 17 residues. CDR1 is MGHRA and CDR2 is YSYEKL in the germline V gene. Losses at the gene ends were 4 bases for V and 3 bases for J; bases not matched to a gene: 9. The CDR3 region is CASSRTSGEYTEETQYF. The DNA for the CDR3 is TGCGCCAGCAGCCGGACTAGCGGGGAGTATACCGAAGAGACCCAGTACTTC.

The V call is TRBV6-1, the J call TRBJ1-1, with 8 nucleotides matching TRBD1. This CDR3 comprises 17 residues. V lost 4 bases, J lost 0 bases, and 10 bases stayed unmatched. Germline CDR1 MNHNS, CDR2 SASEGT. CDR3 DNA sequence: TGTGCCAGCAGTGTTCTCTCGACAGGGGATATGAACACTGAAGCTTTCTTT. As protein: CASSVLSTGDMNTEAFF.

The chain is built from TRBV28 and TRBJ2-7; TRBD2 matches at 8 bases. Germline V gene data show CDR1 as MDHEN and CDR2 as SYDVKM. The CDR3 covers 17 residues. With V trimmed by 2 bases and J by 4 bases, 13 bases remained unmatched. The CDR3 DNA is TGTGCCAGCAGTTTAAAAATCGGGGGGGCAGGGGCATACGAGCAGTACTTC. Protein sequence: CASSLKIGGAGAYEQYF.

CDR3 residues: CASSSQGAFQPQHF. The CDR3 DNA sequence: TGTGCCAGCAGTTCACAGGGGGCGTTTCAGCCCCAGCATTTT. The V call is TRBV7-9, the J call TRBJ1-5, with 9 bases aligning to TRBD1. The CDR3 covers 14 residues. Germline V gives CDR1 SEHNR, CDR2 FQNEAQ (reference sequence). V dropped 6 bases and J dropped 6; count of bases not matched to a gene: 6.

The rearrangement uses TRBV5-1 and TRBJ1-1; 8 bases are a match to TRBD1. V gave up 3 bases and J gave up 2 bases; unmatched junction bases: 6. The CDR3 loop spans 15 amino acids. Per germline, CDR1 SGHRS and CDR2 YFSETQ. CDR3 in DNA: TGCGCCAGCAGCTCCGACAGGGGACCTAACACTGAAGCTTTCTTT. Protein sequence: CASSSDRGPNTEAFF.

The J gene is TRBJ1-2, the V gene TRBV10-2; D remains unclear. The V and J ends lost 4 bases and 6 bases respectively, with 9 bases between them. Germline V gives CDR1 WSHSY, CDR2 SAAADI. This CDR3 is 12 amino acids long. CDR3 protein: CASSVSGDGYTF. DNA of the CDR3: TGCGCCAGCAGTGTTTCCGGGGATGGCTACACCTTC.

This sequence joins TRBV5-6 and TRBJ1-2; 7 nucleotides line up with TRBD1. Germline CDR1 and CDR2: SGHDT and YYEEEE. This CDR3 has 13 amino acids. Trimming took 4 bases from V and 3 from J; bases not matched to a gene: 3. CDR3 sequence reads: CASSPDRYYGYTF. The DNA of the CDR3 is TGTGCCAGCAGCCCGGACAGGTACTATGGCTACACCTTC.

V and J are TRBV27 and TRBJ2-1; 9 bases are shared with TRBD1. Losses at the gene ends were 5 bases for V and 5 bases for J; bases not matched to a gene: 10. The CDR3 consists of 16 residues. Germline values: CDR1 MNHEY, CDR2 SMNVEV (reference sequence). CDR3 bases: TGTGCCAGCAGTGCCCTCCCGGGACAGGGACACAATGAGCAGTTCTTC. It encodes CASSALPGQGHNEQFF.

Regarding this clone: Relative to the germline gene, one junction end is altered; a read error may explain this. The genes are TRBV29-1 and TRBJ2-7, with a weak D call TRBD1 (6 bases). The CDR3 runs 13 residues. Germline V gene lookup returns CDR1 SQVTM and CDR2 ANQGSEA. The CDR3 is CSVAKQGSNEQYF. Written as DNA, the CDR3 is TGCAGCGTTGCCAAACAGGGCTCCAACGAGCAGTACTTC.

V is TRBV6-6 and J is TRBJ2-1; 11 nucleotides agree with TRBD2. The germline gives CDR1 MNHNY, CDR2 SVGAGI (reference sequence). The CDR3 extends over 16 amino acids. V lost 6 bases and J lost 7; bases outside the gene matches: 11. CDR3 coding DNA: TGTGCCAGCAGAACGGCAACTAGCGGGGGTAAGAATGAGCAGTTCTTC. Translating gives CASRTATSGGKNEQFF.

The chain uses TRBV27 and TRBJ2-1, with TRBD2 matching over 9 bases. CDR1 MNHEY and CDR2 SMNVEV come from the germline V gene (reference sequence). Trimming removed 2 bases from V and 9 bases from J; junction bases left unmatched: 8. The CDR3 contains 15 residues. The CDR3 DNA reads TGTGCCAGCAGTTTAAGTCTAGCGGGATTCGCTGAGCAGTTCTTC. Translating gives CASSLSLAGFAEQFF.

V usage is TRBV5-1 and J usage is TRBJ2-3; the match to TRBD2 covers 15 bases. With V trimmed by 4 bases and J by 14 bases, 17 bases remained unmatched. The CDR3 covers 17 residues. Germline loops: CDR1 SGHRS, CDR2 YFSETQ. In DNA form, the CDR3 reads TGCGCCAGCAGCCTTGAGCCCCGGACTAGCGGGGGGGAGATCGGGTATTTT. It yields the protein CASSLEPRTSGGEIGYF.

J is TRBJ2-1 and V is TRBV6-5; D call uncertain. The CDR3 is 15 amino acids. Germline V lookup: CDR1 MNHEY, CDR2 SVGAGI. V dropped 2 bases and J dropped 0 bases, with 8 bases sitting between them. DNA for the CDR3: TGTGCCAGCAGTTACGACTGGAGCTCCTACAATGAGCAGTTCTTC. Encoded protein: CASSYDWSSYNEQFF.

The count of this clone is one. The V and J genes are TRBV7-2 and TRBJ2-2; 9 bases line up with TRBD2. The germline V gene has CDR1 SGHTA and CDR2 FQGNSA. CDR3 length: 18 residues. V lost 7 bases to trimming and J lost 5 bases; unmatched junction nucleotides: 17. The CDR3 sequence is CASTVSGAGGPWTGELFF. The CDR3, as DNA: TGTGCCAGCACCGTGAGCGGGGCGGGAGGGCCGTGGACCGGGGAGCTGTTTTTT.

The V call is TRBV6-1, the J call TRBJ2-5; 9 bases agree with TRBD1. CDR1 and CDR2 (germline): MNHNS, SASEGT. This CDR3 has 15 amino acids. Trimming cost V 1 base and J 5 bases; bases outside gene matches: 5. CDR3 sequence: CASSEGTGVRETQYF. The CDR3 DNA is TGTGCCAGCAGTGAAGGGACAGGGGTTCGTGAGACCCAGTACTTC.